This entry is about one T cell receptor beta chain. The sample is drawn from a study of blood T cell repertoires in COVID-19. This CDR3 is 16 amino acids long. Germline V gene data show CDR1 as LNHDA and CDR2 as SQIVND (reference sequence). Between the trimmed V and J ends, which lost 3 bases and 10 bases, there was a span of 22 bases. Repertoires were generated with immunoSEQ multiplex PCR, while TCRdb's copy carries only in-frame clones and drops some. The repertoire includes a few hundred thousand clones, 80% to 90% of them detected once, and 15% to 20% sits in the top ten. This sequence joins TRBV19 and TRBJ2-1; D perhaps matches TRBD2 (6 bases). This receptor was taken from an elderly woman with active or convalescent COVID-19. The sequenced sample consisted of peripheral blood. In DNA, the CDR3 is TGTGCCAGTAGTATCGGGGCTCCGGGACTTCGCCCCGAGCAGTTCTTC. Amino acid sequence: CASSIGAPGLRPEQFF.